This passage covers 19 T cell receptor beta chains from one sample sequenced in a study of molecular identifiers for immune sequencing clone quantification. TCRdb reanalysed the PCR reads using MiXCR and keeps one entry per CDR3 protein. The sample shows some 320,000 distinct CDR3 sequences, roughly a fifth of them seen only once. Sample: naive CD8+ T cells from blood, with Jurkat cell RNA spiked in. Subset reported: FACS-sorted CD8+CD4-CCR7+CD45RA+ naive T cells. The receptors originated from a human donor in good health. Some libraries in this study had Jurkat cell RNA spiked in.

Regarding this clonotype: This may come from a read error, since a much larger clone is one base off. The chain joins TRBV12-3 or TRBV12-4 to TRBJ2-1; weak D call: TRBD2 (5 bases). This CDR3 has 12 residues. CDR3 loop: CASGVFYNEQFF. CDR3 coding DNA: TGTGCTTCCGGGGTGTTCTACAATGAGCAGTTCTTC.

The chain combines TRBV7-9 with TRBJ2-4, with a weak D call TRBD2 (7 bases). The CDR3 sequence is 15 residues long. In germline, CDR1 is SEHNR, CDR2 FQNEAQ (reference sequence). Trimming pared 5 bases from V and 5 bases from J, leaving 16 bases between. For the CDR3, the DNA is TGTGCCAGCAGCGGGGGGGGGCAGGAGGAAAACATTCAGTACTTC. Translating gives CASSGGGQEENIQYF.

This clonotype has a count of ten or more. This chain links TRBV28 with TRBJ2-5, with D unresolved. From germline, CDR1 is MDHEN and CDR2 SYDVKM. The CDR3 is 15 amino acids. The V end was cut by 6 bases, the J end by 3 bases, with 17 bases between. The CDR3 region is CASRPGRAHKETQYF. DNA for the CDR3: TGTGCCAGCAGACCCGGCCGGGCTCACAAAGAGACCCAGTACTTC.

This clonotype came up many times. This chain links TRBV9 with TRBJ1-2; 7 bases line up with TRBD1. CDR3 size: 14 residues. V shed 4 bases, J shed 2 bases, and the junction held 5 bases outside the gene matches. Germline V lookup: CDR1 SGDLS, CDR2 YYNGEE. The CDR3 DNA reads TGTGCCAGCAGCAACGACAGGGCAAACTATGGCTACACCTTC. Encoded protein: CASSNDRANYGYTF.

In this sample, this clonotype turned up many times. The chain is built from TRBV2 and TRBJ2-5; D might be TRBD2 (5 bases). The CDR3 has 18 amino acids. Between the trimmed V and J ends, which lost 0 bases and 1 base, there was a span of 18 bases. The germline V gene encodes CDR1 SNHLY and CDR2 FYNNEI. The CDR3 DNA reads TGTGCCAGCAGTGAAGCCACACCTGATCGGCGGGTCCAAGAGACCCAGTACTTC. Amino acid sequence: CASSEATPDRRVQETQYF.

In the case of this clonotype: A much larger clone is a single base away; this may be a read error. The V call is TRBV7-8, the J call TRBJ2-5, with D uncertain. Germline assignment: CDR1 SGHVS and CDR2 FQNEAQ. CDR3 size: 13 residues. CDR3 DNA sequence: TGTGCCGGCAGCTTTCGACTTTTGGAGACCCAGTACTTC. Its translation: CAGSFRLLETQYF.

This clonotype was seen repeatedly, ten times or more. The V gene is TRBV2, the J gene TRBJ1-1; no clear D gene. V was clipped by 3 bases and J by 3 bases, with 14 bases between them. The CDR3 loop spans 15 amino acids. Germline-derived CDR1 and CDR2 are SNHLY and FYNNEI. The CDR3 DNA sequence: TGTGCCAGCAGTGATTTGGTGGAATCGTACACTGAAGCTTTCTTT. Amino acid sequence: CASSDLVESYTEAFF.

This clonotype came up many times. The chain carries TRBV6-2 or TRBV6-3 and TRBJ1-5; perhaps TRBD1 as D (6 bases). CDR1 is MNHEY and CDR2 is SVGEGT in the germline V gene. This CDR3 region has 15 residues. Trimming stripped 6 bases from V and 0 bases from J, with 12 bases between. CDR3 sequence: CASSPEGHSNQPQHF. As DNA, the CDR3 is TGTGCCAGCAGCCCGGAGGGACATAGCAATCAGCCCCAGCATTTT.

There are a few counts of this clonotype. CDR3 nucleotides: TGTGCCAGCAGTTTTACCAGCGGGGATTCGAACACCGGGGAGCTGTTTTTT. This translates into CASSFTSGDSNTGELFF. The rearrangement uses TRBV12-3 or TRBV12-4 and TRBJ2-2; TRBD2 agrees at 7 bases. The CDR3 is 17 amino acids. J lost 0 bases, V lost 3 bases, and 7 bases had no gene match.

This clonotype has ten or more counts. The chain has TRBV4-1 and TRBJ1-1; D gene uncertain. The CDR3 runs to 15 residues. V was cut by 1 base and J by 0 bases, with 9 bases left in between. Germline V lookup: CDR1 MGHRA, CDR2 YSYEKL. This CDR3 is CASSQGLALNTEAFF. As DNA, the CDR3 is TGCGCCAGCAGCCAAGGTTTGGCTTTGAACACTGAAGCTTTCTTT.

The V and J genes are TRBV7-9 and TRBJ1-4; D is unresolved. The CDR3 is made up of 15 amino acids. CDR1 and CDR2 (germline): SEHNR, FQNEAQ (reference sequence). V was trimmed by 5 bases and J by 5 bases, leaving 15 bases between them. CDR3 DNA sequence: TGTGCCAGCAGCCTCCCCGGGGTGAACAATGAAAAACTGTTTTTT. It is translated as CASSLPGVNNEKLFF.

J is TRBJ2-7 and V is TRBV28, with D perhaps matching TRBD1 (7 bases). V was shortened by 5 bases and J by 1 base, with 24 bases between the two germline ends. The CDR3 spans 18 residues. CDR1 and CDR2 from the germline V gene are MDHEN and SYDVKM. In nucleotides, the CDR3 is TGTGCCAGCAGTCCTCCGGCGGGGACAGCCGATCAATCCTACGAGCAGTACTTC. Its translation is CASSPPAGTADQSYEQYF. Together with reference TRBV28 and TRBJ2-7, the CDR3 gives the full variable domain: DVKVTQSSRYLVKRTGEKVFLECVQDMDHENMFWYRQDPGLGLRLIYFSYDVKMKEKGDIPEGYSVSREKKERFSLILESASTNQTSMYLCASSPPAGTADQSYEQYFGPGTRLTVT.

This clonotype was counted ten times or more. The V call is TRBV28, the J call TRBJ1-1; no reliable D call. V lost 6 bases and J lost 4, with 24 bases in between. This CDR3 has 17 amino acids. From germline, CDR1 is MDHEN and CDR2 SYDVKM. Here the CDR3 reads CASSLGRDWTSGTEAFF. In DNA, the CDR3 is TGTGCCAGCAGCCTGGGCCGAGACTGGACTTCGGGCACTGAAGCTTTCTTT.

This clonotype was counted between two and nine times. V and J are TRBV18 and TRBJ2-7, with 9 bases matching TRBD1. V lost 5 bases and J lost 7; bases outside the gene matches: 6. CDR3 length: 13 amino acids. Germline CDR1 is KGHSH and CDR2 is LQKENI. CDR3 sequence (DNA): TGTGCCAGCTCAGCGGACAGGGGAGGAGAGCAGTACTTC. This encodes CASSADRGGEQYF.

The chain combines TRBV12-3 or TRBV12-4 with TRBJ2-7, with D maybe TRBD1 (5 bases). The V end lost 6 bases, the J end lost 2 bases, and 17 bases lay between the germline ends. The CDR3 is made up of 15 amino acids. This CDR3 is CASSPSTQGTYEQYF. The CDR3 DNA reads TGTGCCAGCAGCCCAAGTACCCAGGGCACCTACGAGCAGTACTTC.

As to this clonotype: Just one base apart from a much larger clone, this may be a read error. CDR3 sequence (DNA): TGTGCCAGCAGACAACAAGGGACCCAGTACTTC. Translated, it gives CASRQQGTQYF. This chain uses TRBV6-6 with TRBJ2-5, with unresolved D. This CDR3 is 11 amino acids long. CDR1 and CDR2 from the germline V gene are MNHNY and SVGAGI (reference sequence).

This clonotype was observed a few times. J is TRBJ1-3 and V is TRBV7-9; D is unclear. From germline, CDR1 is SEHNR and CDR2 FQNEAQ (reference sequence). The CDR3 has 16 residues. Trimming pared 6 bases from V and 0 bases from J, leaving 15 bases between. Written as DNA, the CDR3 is TGTGCCAGCAGTCCGACGACCGATAGCTCTGGAAACACCATATATTTT. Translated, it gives CASSPTTDSSGNTIYF. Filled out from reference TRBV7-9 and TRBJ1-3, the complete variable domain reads DTGVSQNPRHKITKRGQNVTFRCDPISEHNRLYWYRQTLGQGPEFLTYFQNEAQLEKSRLLSDRFSAERPKGSFSTLEIQRTEQGDSAMYLCASSPTTDSSGNTIYFGEGSWLTVV.

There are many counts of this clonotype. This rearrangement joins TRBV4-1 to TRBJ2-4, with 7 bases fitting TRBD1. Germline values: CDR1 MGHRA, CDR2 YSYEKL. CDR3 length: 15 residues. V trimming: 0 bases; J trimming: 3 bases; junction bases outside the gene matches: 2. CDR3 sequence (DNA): TGCGCCAGCAGCCAAGATCCAGGGGGCAAAAACATTCAGTACTTC. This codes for CASSQDPGGKNIQYF.

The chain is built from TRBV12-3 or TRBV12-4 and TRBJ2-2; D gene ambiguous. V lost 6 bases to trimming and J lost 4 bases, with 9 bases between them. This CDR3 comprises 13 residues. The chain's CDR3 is CASSTFGTGELFF. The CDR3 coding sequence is TGTGCCAGCAGCACCTTCGGCACCGGGGAGCTGTTTTTT.